Listed below are T cell receptor beta chains from one sample, sequenced in a study of T cell repertoires in cytomegalovirus infection. TCRdb re-derived calls from the reads in MiXCR, one entry per CDR3 protein. The table has more than 200,000 distinct CDR3 sequences, less than 9.5% seen once; the top ten hold approximately 16%. What was sequenced was PBMCs. These receptors were collected from a human donor in good health (CMV status not recorded). Some clones in this sample may be carry-over from other donors' samples. Each CDR3 is given with its conserved first and last residue. D genes are given only for firm matches. Not every row has a clone size; where given, it reads once, few, many or a size class.

DNA: TGCAGCACCCGGGACAGAGACACCGGGGAGCTGTTTTTT
CDR3: CSTRDRDTGELFF
D: TRBD1
size: -
J: TRBJ2-2
V: TRBV29-1

DNA: TGTGCCAGCAGCTTGGCTTTTGGGCAAGAGACCCAGTACTTC
CDR3: CASSLAFGQETQYF
D: -
size: many
J: TRBJ2-5
V: TRBV7-9

DNA: TGTGCCAGCAGTCCATTCGGGGGGGAAGAGTTCTTC
CDR3: CASSPFGGEEFF
D: TRBD2
size: many
J: TRBJ2-1
V: TRBV12-3/TRBV12-4

DNA: TGTGCCATCAGTGATGCCGGGACGGGGGATGAAAAACTGTTTTTT
CDR3: CAISDAGTGDEKLFF
D: -
size: many
J: TRBJ1-4
V: TRBV10-3

DNA: TGTGCCAGCAGTTCTCCGGGACAGGGGACTCACTCTGGGGCCAACGTCCTGACTTTC
CDR3: CASSSPGQGTHSGANVLTF
D: TRBD1
size: many
J: TRBJ2-6
V: TRBV28

DNA: TGTGCCAGCAGCCCCCGGGACATAATCCCCGGTACGCAGTATTTT
CDR3: CASSPRDIIPGTQYF
D: -
size: many
J: TRBJ2-3
V: TRBV7-6

DNA: TGTGCCAGCAGCCGCACGCAATGGGAGAACACTGAAGCTTTCTTT
CDR3: CASSRTQWENTEAFF
D: -
size: -
J: TRBJ1-1
V: TRBV27

DNA: TGTGCCAGCAGTTTAGAAGGGGGGTGGAATGAGCAGTTCTTC
CDR3: CASSLEGGWNEQFF
D: -
size: many
J: TRBJ2-1
V: TRBV6-5

DNA: TGTGCCAGCAGCTCCCTTCAGGGTTATAGCAATCAGCCCCAGCATTTT
CDR3: CASSSLQGYSNQPQHF
D: -
size: many
J: TRBJ1-5
V: TRBV7-9

DNA: TGTGCCAGCAGTCGTGACGGGCCGTCCTACAATGAGCAGTTCTTC
CDR3: CASSRDGPSYNEQFF
D: -
size: few
J: TRBJ2-1
V: TRBV11-2

DNA: TGCAGCGCAGGACTAGCGGGAGGGACGGGGACCGGGGAGCTGTTTTTT
CDR3: CSAGLAGGTGTGELFF
D: TRBD2
size: few
J: TRBJ2-2
V: TRBV29-1

DNA: TGTGCCAGCAGTGACTCTGGGGTTTCTGGAAACACCATATATTTT
CDR3: CASSDSGVSGNTIYF
D: -
size: many
J: TRBJ1-3
V: TRBV28

DNA: TGTGCCAGCAGTTTAGGGTCAGGGATTGCCAACGTCCTGACTTTC
CDR3: CASSLGSGIANVLTF
D: -
size: many
J: TRBJ2-6
V: TRBV12-3/TRBV12-4

DNA: TGCGCCAGCAGACAGGTCGCGAACACCGGGGAGCTGTTTTTT
CDR3: CASRQVANTGELFF
D: -
size: few
J: TRBJ2-2
V: TRBV4-3

DNA: TGTGCCAGTAGCCCGACCTGGGGGGGCTCCGCTTCGGCCAACGTCCTGACTTTC
CDR3: CASSPTWGGSASANVLTF
D: -
size: many
J: TRBJ2-6
V: TRBV19

DNA: TGTGCCAGCAGCTTAGAAGGGACTAACCAAGAGACCCAGTACTTC
CDR3: CASSLEGTNQETQYF
D: TRBD2
size: many
J: TRBJ2-5
V: TRBV7-6

DNA: TGTGCCAGCAGCTCGGCGCGACCCTACGAGCAGTACTTC
CDR3: CASSSARPYEQYF
D: -
size: many
J: TRBJ2-7
V: TRBV7-2

DNA: TGTGCCAGCAGCTTATTTAGGTCTAGCGGGAGAGTAAACACCGGGGAGCTGTTTTTT
CDR3: CASSLFRSSGRVNTGELFF
D: TRBD2
size: few
J: TRBJ2-2
V: TRBV7-2

DNA: TGTGCCAGTAGTCCCCGCGGGGGCGCGGGTGAGACCCAGTACTTC
CDR3: CASSPRGGAGETQYF
D: -
size: many
J: TRBJ2-5
V: TRBV19

DNA: TGCGCCAGCAAGGACGGTGTCTACGAGCAGTACTTC
CDR3: CASKDGVYEQYF
D: -
size: -
J: TRBJ2-7
V: TRBV5-1

DNA: TGTGCCAGCAGCAGCGGAGAGGGGACACATGAAGCTTTCTTT
CDR3: CASSSGEGTHEAFF
D: -
size: few
J: TRBJ1-1
V: TRBV13

DNA: TGTGCCAGCAGTTTCCCCCCGGGACCCCTCCACTTT
CDR3: CASSFPPGPLHF
D: -
size: -
J: TRBJ1-6
V: TRBV12-3/TRBV12-4

DNA: TGCGCCAGCAGTGTCTTCGGTACCGGGGAGACCCAGTACTTC
CDR3: CASSVFGTGETQYF
D: -
size: -
J: TRBJ2-5
V: TRBV10-2

DNA: TGTGCCAGCAGCTCTAAGCACGGGCGAGAGACCCAGTACTTC
CDR3: CASSSKHGRETQYF
D: -
size: many
J: TRBJ2-5
V: TRBV7-2

DNA: TGTGCCAGCAGTTCACCCCCCGGGTTGAACACTGAAGCTTTCTTT
CDR3: CASSSPPGLNTEAFF
D: -
size: few
J: TRBJ1-1
V: TRBV28

DNA: TGTGCCAGCTCACCGCATGGGGCCTTAGAGGCTGAAGCTTTCTTT
CDR3: CASSPHGALEAEAFF
D: -
size: few
J: TRBJ1-1
V: TRBV18

DNA: TGTGCCAGCCAGGACGGGGAGACCCAGTACTTC
CDR3: CASQDGETQYF
D: -
size: few
J: TRBJ2-5
V: TRBV6-6

DNA: TGTGCCACCGCCCGGACAGGGCTGAACTATGGCTACACCTTC
CDR3: CATARTGLNYGYTF
D: TRBD1
size: many
J: TRBJ1-2
V: TRBV15

DNA: TGTGCCACCCGGCGAGACGCCAAAAACATTCAGTACTTC
CDR3: CATRRDAKNIQYF
D: -
size: few
J: TRBJ2-4
V: TRBV12-3/TRBV12-4

DNA: TGTGCCAGCAGCTCTGACCGGTCCTACGAGCAGTACTTC
CDR3: CASSSDRSYEQYF
D: -
size: many
J: TRBJ2-7
V: TRBV7-8

DNA: TGTGCCAGCAGTTACTCTCGACTTACTAACTATGGCTACACCTTC
CDR3: CASSYSRLTNYGYTF
D: -
size: many
J: TRBJ1-2
V: TRBV6-2/TRBV6-3

DNA: TGTGCCAGCAGAGACACAGGTGCCGCTGAAGCTTTCTTT
CDR3: CASRDTGAAEAFF
D: -
size: many
J: TRBJ1-1
V: TRBV12-3/TRBV12-4

DNA: TGTGCCAGCAGCTTAGGACCCCGCTCTGGAAACACCATATATTTT
CDR3: CASSLGPRSGNTIYF
D: -
size: many
J: TRBJ1-3
V: TRBV7-2

DNA: TGTGCCAGCAGTTCTCCCTCACAGGGGAGGTACGAGCAGTACTTC
CDR3: CASSSPSQGRYEQYF
D: -
size: many
J: TRBJ2-7
V: TRBV12-3/TRBV12-4

DNA: TGCAGTGCTAGTTGGGGGCGGGATGGCTACACCTTC
CDR3: CSASWGRDGYTF
D: -
size: few
J: TRBJ1-2
V: TRBV20-1

DNA: TGTGCCAGCAGTGTTGGGGACAGGGGCCGTGGATCACCCCTCCACTTT
CDR3: CASSVGDRGRGSPLHF
D: TRBD1
size: few
J: TRBJ1-6
V: TRBV6-1